This T cell receptor (beta chain) was obtained from a study of blood T cell repertoires in COVID-19. The table came from immunoSEQ multiplex PCR; TCRdb's copy has only in-frame clones and leaves some out. The repertoire holds about 64,000 clones, with about 86% as singletons. V shed 3 bases and J shed 9 bases, with 12 bases lying between them. The CDR3 has 14 residues. Germline assignment: CDR1 SNHLY and CDR2 FYNNEI. The sample taken for sequencing was peripheral blood. This sequence joins TRBV2 and TRBJ1-6, with no clear D. This clonotype originated in a man aged 35-49 years with acute or convalescent COVID-19. CDR3 sequence: CASSDGVGGSPLHF. For the CDR3, the DNA is TGTGCCAGCAGTGATGGAGTTGGTGGTTCACCCCTCCACTTT.